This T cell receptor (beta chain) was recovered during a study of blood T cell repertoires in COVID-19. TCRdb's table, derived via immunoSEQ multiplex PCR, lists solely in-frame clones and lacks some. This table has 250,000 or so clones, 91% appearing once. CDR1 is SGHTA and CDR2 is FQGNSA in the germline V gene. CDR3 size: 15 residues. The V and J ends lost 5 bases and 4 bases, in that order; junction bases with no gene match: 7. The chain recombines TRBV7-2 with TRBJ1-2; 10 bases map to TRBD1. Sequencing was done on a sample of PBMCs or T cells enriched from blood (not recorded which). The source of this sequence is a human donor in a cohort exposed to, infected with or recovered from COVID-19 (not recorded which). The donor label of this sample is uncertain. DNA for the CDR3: TGTGCCAGCAGCACCCGGGACAGGGGAAGCTATGGCTACACCTTC. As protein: CASSTRDRGSYGYTF.